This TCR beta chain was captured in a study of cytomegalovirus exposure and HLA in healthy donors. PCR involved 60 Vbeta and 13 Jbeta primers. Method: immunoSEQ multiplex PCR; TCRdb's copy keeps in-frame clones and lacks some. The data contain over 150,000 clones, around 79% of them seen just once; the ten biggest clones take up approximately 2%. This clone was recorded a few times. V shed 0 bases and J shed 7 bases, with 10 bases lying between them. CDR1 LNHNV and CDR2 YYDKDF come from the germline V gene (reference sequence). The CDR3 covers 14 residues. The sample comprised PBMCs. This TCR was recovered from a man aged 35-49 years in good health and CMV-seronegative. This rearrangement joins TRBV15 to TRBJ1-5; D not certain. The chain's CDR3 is CATSRDLLGQPQHF. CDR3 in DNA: TGTGCCACCAGCAGAGATCTGTTGGGCCAGCCCCAGCATTTT. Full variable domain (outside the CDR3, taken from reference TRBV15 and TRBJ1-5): DAMVIQNPRYQVTQFGKPVTLSCSQTLNHNVMYWYQQKSSQAPKLLFHYYDKDFNNEADTPDNFQSRRPNTSFCFLDIRSPGLGDTAMYLCATSRDLLGQPQHFGDGTRLSIL.